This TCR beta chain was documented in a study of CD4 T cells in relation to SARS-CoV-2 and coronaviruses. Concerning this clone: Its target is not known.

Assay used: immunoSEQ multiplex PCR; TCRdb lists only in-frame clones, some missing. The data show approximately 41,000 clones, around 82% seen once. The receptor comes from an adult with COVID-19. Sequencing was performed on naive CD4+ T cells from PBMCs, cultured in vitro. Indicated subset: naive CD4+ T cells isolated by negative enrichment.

CDR3 DNA sequence: TGTGCCAGCAGTTTTGCGGCTAACTATGGCTACACCTTC. Encoded protein: CASSFAANYGYTF. The chain has TRBV28 and TRBJ1-2, with D hard to call. CDR1 and CDR2 from the germline V gene are MDHEN and SYDVKM. V gave up 3 bases and J gave up 0 bases, with 5 bases separating them. This CDR3 is 13 amino acids long.